The 23 T cell receptor beta chains reported below all come from one sample, sequenced in a study of CDR3 diversity in severe acne. From the PCR reads, TCRdb called clonotypes with MiXCR, one entry per CDR3 protein. The sample has tens of thousands of distinct CDR3 sequences, approximately 51% seen once; the top ten hold 14%. The sample comprised blood. All receptors come from a male donor in good health, without acne.

This chain links TRBV20-1 with TRBJ1-4, with a weak D call TRBD1 (5 bases). The CDR3 has 13 amino acids. Germline CDR1 DFQATT, CDR2 SNEGSKA (reference sequence). The CDR3, as DNA: TGCAGCACCAGGGATTGGGAGGGGAAAAAACTGTTTTTT. It codes for CSTRDWEGKKLFF.

The chain joins TRBV29-1 to TRBJ1-1; TRBD1 might be the D (5 bases). Germline V gives CDR1 SQVTM, CDR2 ANQGSEA. The CDR3 length is 11 residues. The V gene lost 6 bases and the J gene lost 6 bases, with 11 bases spanning the gap. The CDR3 sequence is CSVGGGSEAFF. The CDR3 nucleotides read TGCAGCGTGGGGGGGGGATCTGAAGCTTTCTTT.

The rearrangement joins TRBV20-1 to TRBJ2-7; 9 bases are shared with TRBD2. There are 15 residues in the CDR3. J was trimmed by 4 bases and V by 5 bases; bases with no gene match: 12. CDR1 and CDR2 from the germline V gene are DFQATT and SNEGSKA (reference sequence). CDR3 nucleotide sequence: TGCAGTGCTCACCTAGCGGGAAGATTAAGGTACGAGCAGTACTTC. Its translation: CSAHLAGRLRYEQYF.

In the case of this clonotype: A junction boundary mismatches the germline segment, possibly from a read error. This rearrangement joins TRBV7-2 to TRBJ2-7, with D possibly being TRBD1 (6 bases). There are 15 residues in the CDR3. Germline values: CDR1 SGHTA, CDR2 FQGNSA. The CDR3 sequence: CASGLGPGELYEQYF. The DNA of the CDR3 is TGTGCCAGCGGCTTAGGGCCAGGGGAGTTGTACGAGCAGTACTTC. Full variable domain (outside the CDR3, taken from reference TRBV7-2 and TRBJ2-7): GAGVSQSPSNKVTEKGKDVELRCDPISGHTALYWYRQSLGQGLEFLIYFQGNSAPDKSGLPSDRFSAERTGGSVSTLTIQRTQQEDSAVYLCASGLGPGELYEQYFGPGTRLTVT.

The chain employs TRBV7-6 and TRBJ2-7; 10 bases align to TRBD1. Germline CDR1 reads SGHVS; CDR2 reads FNYEAQ. The V gene end was trimmed by 3 bases and the J gene end by 5 bases; junction bases not matched to a gene: 1. This CDR3 has 13 amino acids. CDR3 residues: CASSFDRGHEQYF. Here the CDR3 DNA reads TGTGCCAGCAGCTTCGACAGGGGGCACGAGCAGTACTTC.

CDR3 DNA sequence: TGTGCCAGCAGAGCGGACAGGGGGTCGATCTACGAGCAGTACTTC. As protein: CASRADRGSIYEQYF. J is TRBJ2-7 and V is TRBV7-9; 10 nucleotides align to TRBD1. CDR1 is SEHNR and CDR2 is FQNEAQ in the germline V gene (reference sequence). The CDR3 totals 15 residues. After removal of 6 bases from V and 3 bases from J, the junction contained 8 bases not matched to a gene.

This clonotype was observed a handful of times. This chain links TRBV20-1 with TRBJ2-1; 8 positions agree with TRBD1. CDR1 and CDR2 (germline): DFQATT, SNEGSKA (reference sequence). This CDR3 has 16 residues. CDR3 residues: CSTQAEDRVTIGEQFF. The CDR3 DNA is TGCAGCACTCAGGCGGAGGACAGGGTAACGATCGGTGAGCAGTTCTTC.

In this sample, this clonotype turned up a few times. V is TRBV5-4 and J is TRBJ2-7; possible D gene TRBD2, 6 bases. CDR1 and CDR2 from the germline V gene are SGHNT and YYREEE (reference sequence). The CDR3 sequence is 13 residues long. Trimming shortened V by 1 base and J by 5 bases, and 10 bases separated the two germline ends. The CDR3 DNA reads as TGTGCCAGCAGCTTGTACGGGAGCCACGAGCAGTACTTC. Protein sequence: CASSLYGSHEQYF.

The chain employs TRBV6-5 and TRBJ1-5; 7 bases line up with TRBD1. CDR3 length: 13 amino acids. Unmatched junction bases numbered 8, after V lost 6 bases and J lost 9 bases. The V gene's germline CDR1 is MNHEY and CDR2 SVGAGI. The CDR3 loop is CASRRDSSMPQHF. The CDR3 nucleotides are TGTGCCAGCAGGAGGGACAGCTCCATGCCCCAGCATTTT.

This clonotype has at least ten counts. The chain carries TRBV20-1 and TRBJ2-7; D possibly corresponds to TRBD2 (6 bases). The CDR3 loop spans 16 amino acids. Trimming removed 1 base at V and 0 bases at J, with 16 bases between. Germline V lookup: CDR1 DFQATT, CDR2 SNEGSKA (reference sequence). The CDR3 reads CSARAFGDSRSYEQYF. The CDR3 coding sequence is TGCAGTGCTAGAGCTTTCGGGGACTCCCGCTCCTACGAGCAGTACTTC.

CDR3 sequence (DNA): TGCAGTGCTAGAAGCGGGGGCGCGAAATGGGAGAGAGAAAATGAGCAGTTCTTC. It codes for CSARSGGAKWERENEQFF. The V call is TRBV20-1, the J call TRBJ2-1, with 8 bases aligning to TRBD2. V shed 2 bases and J 7 bases; nucleotides not matched to a gene: 19. This CDR3 has 18 amino acids. Germline assignment: CDR1 DFQATT and CDR2 SNEGSKA (reference sequence).

Comment on this clonotype: This may stem from a read error, because a much larger clone lies one nucleotide away. The chain uses TRBV4-1 and TRBJ2-1, with a tentative D call TRBD2 (5 bases). This CDR3 region has 13 residues. Trimming left V 2 bases short and J 12 bases short, with 14 bases between. The germline V gene encodes CDR1 MGHRA and CDR2 YSYEKL. For the CDR3, the DNA is TGCGCCAGCAGCCAACCGGGATCGGGTGGGCAGTTCTTC. This encodes CASSQPGSGGQFF.

This clonotype showed up many times. The CDR3 sequence: CASSEQAGTYNEQFF. DNA of the CDR3: TGTGCCAGCAGTGAACAAGCGGGGACTTACAATGAGCAGTTCTTC. V usage is TRBV6-1 and J usage is TRBJ2-1; 7 bases map to TRBD2. J lost 4 bases, V lost 2 bases, and 5 bases had no gene match. The CDR3 covers 15 residues. The germline V gene encodes CDR1 MNHNS and CDR2 SASEGT.

This clonotype was counted between two and nine times. The genes are TRBV19 and TRBJ1-4; D is uncertain. V gave up 3 bases and J gave up 8 bases, with 13 bases separating them. The germline gives CDR1 LNHDA, CDR2 SQIVND (reference sequence). The CDR3 contains 14 residues. CDR3 DNA: TGTGCCAGTAGTATGGGTGTTGCTCCCGAAAAACTGTTTTTT. Translation gives CASSMGVAPEKLFF.

This clonotype was seen many times. V gene TRBV7-8 combines with J gene TRBJ2-3; TRBD2 aligns across 10 bases. Trimming removed 1 base from V and 4 bases from J; junction bases left unmatched: 5. The CDR3 consists of 16 residues. CDR1 SGHVS and CDR2 FQNEAQ come from the germline V gene. CDR3 in DNA: TGTGCCAGCAGCTTAGAAGCTAGCGGGAGTGCAGATACGCAGTATTTT. This encodes CASSLEASGSADTQYF.

The CDR3 DNA follows: TGTGCCAGTAGTATCGGGACAGGCGTTAGCTCCTACGAGCAGTACTTC. This codes for CASSIGTGVSSYEQYF. The rearrangement joins TRBV19 to TRBJ2-7, with 8 bases matching TRBD1. Germline lookup yields CDR1 LNHDA and CDR2 SQIVND (reference sequence). With 3 bases clipped from V and 0 bases from J, the junction kept 7 bases outside the gene matches. The length of the CDR3 is 16 residues.

This clonotype was seen only once. This chain uses TRBV5-1 with TRBJ1-2; 7 nucleotides match TRBD1. The V and J ends lost 0 bases and 5 bases, in that order; junction bases with no gene match: 1. Germline V gene sequence: CDR1 SGHRS, CDR2 YFSETQ. The CDR3 runs to 13 residues. The DNA of the CDR3 is TGCGCCAGCAGCTTGGAACAGGGGTATGGCTACACCTTC. Encoded protein: CASSLEQGYGYTF.

In the case of this clonotype: The DNA is omitted, as the CDR3 cannot be located on it reliably, and the CDR3 follows TCRdb's listing. This chain joins TRBV15 and TRBJ2-5; the table's D call, TRBD2, has no DNA check behind it. The CDR3 extends over 21 residues, inclusive of both ends. Germline CDR1 LNHNV, CDR2 YYDKDF (reference sequence). This chain's CDR3 is CATRGKTGNSPLHFGNGTQYF.

In this sample, this clonotype turned up a few times. The J gene is TRBJ2-7, the V gene TRBV5-6; no definite D call. CDR1 and CDR2 from the germline V gene are SGHDT and YYEEEE. V lost 4 bases and J 6 bases, leaving 14 bases between the germline ends. The CDR3 loop spans 13 amino acids. The CDR3 bases are TGTGCCAGCAGCAAACGTAGGCTATCCGAGCAGTACTTC. Translated: CASSKRRLSEQYF.

The chain links TRBV5-1 to TRBJ2-1, with TRBD1 identical over 9 bases. Per the germline V gene, CDR1 is SGHRS and CDR2 is YFSETQ. After removal of 0 bases from V and 8 bases from J, the junction contained 3 bases not matched to a gene. This CDR3 region has 14 residues. The CDR3 reads CASSLGQGVDEQFF. The CDR3 DNA follows: TGCGCCAGCAGCTTGGGACAGGGGGTAGATGAGCAGTTCTTC.

As regards this clonotype: Germline is not matched at one junction end, which may reflect a read error. The chain uses TRBV6-5 and TRBJ2-1; TRBD2 matches 7 bases. This CDR3 has 14 residues. Germline V CDR1 and CDR2: MNHEY, SVGAGI. CDR3 coding DNA: TGTGCCAGCAGTTACTCCCGGGACTACAATGGGCAGTTCTTC. Translating gives CASSYSRDYNGQFF.

This clonotype was observed many times. The V and J genes are TRBV4-1 and TRBJ2-1, with TRBD2 matching over 12 bases. There are 18 residues in the CDR3. J gave up 0 bases and V 1 base, and 4 bases lay outside the gene matches. Germline V gene data show CDR1 as MGHRA and CDR2 as YSYEKL. CDR3 sequence: CASSQGTSGRHSYNEQFF. The CDR3, as DNA: TGCGCCAGCAGCCAAGGCACTAGCGGGAGGCACTCCTACAATGAGCAGTTCTTC.

The chain carries TRBV6-5 and TRBJ1-2, with a weak D call TRBD1 (6 bases). The V and J ends lost 10 bases and 5 bases respectively, with 23 bases between them. The CDR3 has 15 residues. Germline loops: CDR1 MNHEY, CDR2 SVGAGI. The CDR3 region is CATRRSRGRGYGYTF. In nucleotides, the CDR3 is TGTGCCACCCGTCGGAGCAGGGGCAGAGGATATGGCTACACCTTC.